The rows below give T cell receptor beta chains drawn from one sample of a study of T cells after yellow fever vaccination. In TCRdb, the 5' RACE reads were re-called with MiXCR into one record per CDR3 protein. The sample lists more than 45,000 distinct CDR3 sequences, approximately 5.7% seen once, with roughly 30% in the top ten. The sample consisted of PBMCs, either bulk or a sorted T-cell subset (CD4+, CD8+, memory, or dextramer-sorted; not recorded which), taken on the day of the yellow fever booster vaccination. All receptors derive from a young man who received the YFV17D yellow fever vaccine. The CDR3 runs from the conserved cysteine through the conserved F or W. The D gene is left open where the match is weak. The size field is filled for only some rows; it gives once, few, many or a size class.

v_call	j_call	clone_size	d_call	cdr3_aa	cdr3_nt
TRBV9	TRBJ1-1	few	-	CASSLLETEAFF	TGTGCCAGCAGCCTGTTAGAGACTGAAGCTTTCTTT
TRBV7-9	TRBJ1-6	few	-	CASSLTVSYNSPLHF	TGTGCCAGCAGCTTGACAGTCTCCTATAATTCACCCCTCCACTTT
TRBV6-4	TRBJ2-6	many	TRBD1	CASSVTGAGANVLTF	TGTGCCAGCAGCGTGACAGGGGCGGGGGCCAACGTCCTGACTTTC
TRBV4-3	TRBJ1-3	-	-	CASSPGPTGTIYF	TGCGCCAGCAGCCCCGGGCCAACTGGCACCATATATTTT
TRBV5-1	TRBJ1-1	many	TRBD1	CASSPGTGVNTEAFF	TGCGCCAGCAGCCCGGGGACAGGGGTGAACACTGAAGCTTTCTTT
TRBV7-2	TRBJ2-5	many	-	CASSRKVTQETQYF	TGTGCCAGCAGCAGAAAGGTGACCCAAGAGACCCAGTACTTC
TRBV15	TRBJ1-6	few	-	CATRGANSPLHF	TGTGCCACCCGGGGGGCGAATTCACCCCTCCACTTT
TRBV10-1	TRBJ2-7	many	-	CASSDIQQGHEQYF	TGCGCCAGCAGTGACATTCAACAGGGCCACGAGCAGTACTTC
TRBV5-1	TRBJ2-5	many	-	CASSPLGGSQETQYF	TGCGCCAGCAGCCCCTTGGGGGGAAGTCAAGAGACCCAGTACTTC
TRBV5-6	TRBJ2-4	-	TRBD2	CASSIAVLAGNIQYF	TGTGCCAGCAGCATCGCAGTACTAGCGGGGAACATTCAGTACTTC
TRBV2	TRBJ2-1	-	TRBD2	CASSDRGVGTYNEQFF	TGTGCCAGCAGTGACCGGGGGGTAGGGACCTACAATGAGCAGTTCTTC
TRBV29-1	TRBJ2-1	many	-	CSVWTPAIEQFF	TGCAGCGTCTGGACTCCCGCCATTGAGCAGTTCTTC
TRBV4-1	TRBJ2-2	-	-	CASSQGPESNTGELFF	TGCGCCAGCAGCCAAGGTCCAGAGTCGAACACCGGGGAGCTGTTTTTT
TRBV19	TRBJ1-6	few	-	CAASEGNSPLHF	TGTGCGGCCTCCGAGGGGAATTCACCCCTCCACTTT
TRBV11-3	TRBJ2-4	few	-	CASSQRTDEAKNIQYF	TGTGCCAGCAGTCAAAGGACTGACGAGGCCAAAAACATTCAGTACTTC
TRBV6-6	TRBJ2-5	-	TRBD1	CASRGTAQETQYF	TGTGCCAGCAGGGGGACAGCCCAAGAGACCCAGTACTTC
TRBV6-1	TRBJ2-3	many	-	CASNLYEPRQYF	TGTGCCAGCAATCTATACGAGCCCCGACAGTATTTT
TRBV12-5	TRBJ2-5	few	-	CASAPSEGAKRETQYF	TGTGCTAGTGCTCCGTCGGAGGGGGCTAAGAGGGAGACCCAGTACTTC
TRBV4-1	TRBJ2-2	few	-	CASREKGELFF	TGCGCCAGCCGCGAAAAGGGGGAGCTGTTTTTT
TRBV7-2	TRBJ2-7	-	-	CASSFQASYEQYF	TGTGCCAGCAGCTTCCAGGCTTCCTACGAGCAGTACTTC
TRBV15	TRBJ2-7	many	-	CATSSGSHEQYF	TGTGCCACCAGCAGCGGGAGCCACGAGCAGTACTTC
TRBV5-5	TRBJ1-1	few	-	CASSREQGRITEAFF	TGTGCCAGCAGTCGGGAGCAGGGAAGGATAACTGAAGCTTTCTTT
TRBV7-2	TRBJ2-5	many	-	CASSLGGQETQYF	TGTGCCAGCAGCTTAGGGGGACAAGAGACCCAGTACTTC
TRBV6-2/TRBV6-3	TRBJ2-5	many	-	CASTGLGYQETQYF	TGTGCCAGCACCGGTTTGGGGTACCAAGAGACCCAGTACTTC
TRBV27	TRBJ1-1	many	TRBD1	CASSLGTGAEAFF	TGTGCCAGCAGTTTAGGGACAGGGGCTGAAGCTTTCTTT
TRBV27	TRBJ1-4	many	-	CASSDTVMNEKLFF	TGTGCCAGCAGTGACACAGTGATGAATGAAAAACTGTTTTTT
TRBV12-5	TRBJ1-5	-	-	CASTGRENQPQHF	TGTGCTAGTACAGGCAGGGAAAATCAGCCCCAGCATTTT
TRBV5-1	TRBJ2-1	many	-	CASSQVAYNEQFF	TGCGCCAGCAGCCAAGTAGCCTACAATGAGCAGTTCTTC
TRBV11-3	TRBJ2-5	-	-	CASSHGRGRGETQYF	TGTGCCAGCAGTCACGGGCGCGGGCGAGGGGAGACCCAGTACTTC
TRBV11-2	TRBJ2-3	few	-	CASSLGGLRLKDADTQYF	TGTGCCAGCAGCTTAGGGGGTTTAAGACTAAAGGACGCAGATACGCAGTATTTT
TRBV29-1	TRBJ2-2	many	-	CSVAVNTGELFF	TGCAGCGTTGCGGTGAACACCGGGGAGCTGTTTTTT
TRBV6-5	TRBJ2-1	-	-	CASSQLAGQDNEQFF	TGTGCCAGCAGTCAACTCGCGGGACAAGACAATGAGCAGTTCTTC
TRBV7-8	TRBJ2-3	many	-	CASSRLLPALASTDTQYF	TGTGCCAGCAGCCGTTTACTTCCCGCTCTAGCTAGCACAGATACGCAGTATTTT
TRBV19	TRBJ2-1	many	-	CASSIAGSTYNEQFF	TGTGCCAGTAGTATAGCGGGGTCTACCTACAATGAGCAGTTCTTC
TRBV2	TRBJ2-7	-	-	CASRMGRISSYEQYF	TGTGCCAGCAGAATGGGTAGGATAAGCTCCTACGAGCAGTACTTC
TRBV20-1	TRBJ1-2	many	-	CSARATGSLDYGYTF	TGCAGTGCTAGAGCAACAGGGTCTCTAGACTATGGCTACACCTTC
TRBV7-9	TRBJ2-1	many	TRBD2	CASSPRGGAQYNEQFF	TGTGCCAGCAGCCCTCGCGGGGGGGCTCAGTACAATGAGCAGTTCTTC
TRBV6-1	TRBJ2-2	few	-	CASSEAVGATTGELFF	TGTGCCAGCAGTGAAGCGGTCGGAGCCACCACCGGGGAGCTGTTTTTT
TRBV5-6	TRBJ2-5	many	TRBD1	CASRTLTGWQETQYF	TGTGCCAGCCGGACCTTGACAGGGTGGCAAGAGACCCAGTACTTC
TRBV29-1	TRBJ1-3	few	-	CSVQVPTGNTIYF	TGCAGCGTCCAAGTCCCGACGGGAAACACCATATATTTT
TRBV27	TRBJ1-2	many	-	CASRVSGYTF	TGTGCCAGCAGGGTTAGTGGCTACACCTTC
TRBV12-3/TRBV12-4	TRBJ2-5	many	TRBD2	CASTLAGGKETQYF	TGTGCCAGCACCTTAGCGGGGGGAAAAGAGACCCAGTACTTC
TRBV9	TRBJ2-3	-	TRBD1	CASTRGLTTDTQYF	TGTGCCAGCACCAGGGGGCTCACCACAGATACGCAGTATTTT
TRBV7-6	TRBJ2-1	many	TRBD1	CASSLGQGLSFYNEQFF	TGTGCCAGCAGCTTGGGACAGGGCCTTTCCTTTTACAATGAGCAGTTCTTC
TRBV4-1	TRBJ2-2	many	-	CASSHEGHTAGELFF	TGCGCCAGCAGCCATGAGGGTCATACCGCCGGGGAGCTGTTTTTT
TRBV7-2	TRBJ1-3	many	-	CASSFMGPTRDTIYF	TGTGCCAGCAGCTTCATGGGCCCGACCAGAGATACCATATATTTT
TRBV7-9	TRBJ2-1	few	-	CASSLARGFNNEQFF	TGTGCCAGCAGCTTAGCGAGGGGTTTCAACAATGAGCAGTTCTTC
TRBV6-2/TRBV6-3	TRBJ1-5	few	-	CASSLLQGDQPQHF	TGTGCCAGCAGCTTATTGCAAGGGGATCAGCCCCAGCATTTT
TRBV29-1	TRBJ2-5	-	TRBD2	CSVGLGAGGETQYF	TGCAGCGTTGGTTTGGGAGCGGGGGGAGAGACCCAGTACTTC
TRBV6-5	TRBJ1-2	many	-	CASSRRVGDYGYTF	TGTGCCAGCAGCCGCAGGGTGGGGGACTATGGCTACACCTTC
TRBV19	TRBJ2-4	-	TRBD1	CASSDPGQGIQYF	TGTGCCAGTAGTGATCCGGGACAGGGAATTCAGTACTTC
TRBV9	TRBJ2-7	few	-	CASSPGGGEQYF	TGTGCCAGCAGCCCTGGAGGTGGCGAGCAGTACTTC